Described below is a single T cell receptor (beta chain) sequence and its context. Its antigen remains unknown. An oligonucleotide containing a UMI was ligated to the 3' end of TCR cDNA. Whole-blood samples were approximately 2.6 ml of peripheral blood from healthy adult volunteers. These data belong to a study of naive and memory T cell subsets. Overall study findings and caveats: Potentially, T cell activation and differentiation skew this RNA-based measurement.

Amplification of ligated cDNA took four PCR rounds with SP2 and nested alpha and beta constant primers. TCRdb recomputed calls from the 5' RACE reads with MiXCR, one row per CDR3 protein. The sample records 55,000 to 70,000 distinct CDR3 sequences, 7.2% being singletons. This TCR came from a male donor in good health.

The CDR3 sequence: CASSQDGASGIYNEQFF. The CDR3, as DNA: TGTGCCAGCAGCCAAGATGGGGCTAGCGGTATTTACAATGAGCAGTTCTTC. V gene TRBV4-2 combines with J gene TRBJ2-1; TRBD2 matches 7 bases. V dropped 0 bases and J dropped 4; count of bases not matched to a gene: 9. The CDR3 has 17 residues. The V gene's germline CDR1 is LGHNA and CDR2 YNFKEQ.